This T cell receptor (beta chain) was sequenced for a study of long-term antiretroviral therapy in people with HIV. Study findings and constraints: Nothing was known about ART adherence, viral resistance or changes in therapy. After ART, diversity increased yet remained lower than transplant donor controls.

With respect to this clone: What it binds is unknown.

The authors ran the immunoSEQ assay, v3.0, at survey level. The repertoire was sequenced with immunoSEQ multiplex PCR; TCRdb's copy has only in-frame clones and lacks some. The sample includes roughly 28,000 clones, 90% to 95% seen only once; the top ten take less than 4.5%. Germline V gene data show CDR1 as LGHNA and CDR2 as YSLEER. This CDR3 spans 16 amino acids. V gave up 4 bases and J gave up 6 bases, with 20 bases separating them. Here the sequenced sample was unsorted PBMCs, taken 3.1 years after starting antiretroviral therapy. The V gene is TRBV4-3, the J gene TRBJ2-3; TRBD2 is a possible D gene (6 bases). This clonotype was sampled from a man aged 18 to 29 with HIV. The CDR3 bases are TGCGCCAGCAGCCGCCTCGCAGCGGGTGGGGGGGATACGCAGTATTTT. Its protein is CASSRLAAGGGDTQYF.